This T cell receptor beta chain was captured in a study of cytomegalovirus exposure and HLA in healthy donors. V was cut by 1 base and J by 6 bases, with 5 bases left in between. CDR1 and CDR2 (germline): SGHAT, FQNNGV. The CDR3 sequence is 12 residues long. The data were produced by immunoSEQ multiplex PCR, yet TCRdb's version contains in-frame clones alone and is incomplete. In the table there are roughly 150,000 clones, about nine tenths of which are singletons. The genes are TRBV11-2 and TRBJ2-3; D uncertain. The TCR sequence derives from a man between 18 and 29 years old in good health and CMV-seronegative. The sequenced material came from PBMCs. The CDR3 nucleotides are TGTGCCAGCAGCTTAGGAGTTGATACGCAGTATTTT. Translating gives CASSLGVDTQYF. Full variable domain (outside the CDR3, taken from reference TRBV11-2 and TRBJ2-3): EAGVAQSPRYKIIEKRQSVAFWCNPISGHATLYWYQQILGQGPKLLIQFQNNGVVDDSQLPKDRFSAERLKGVDSTLKIQPAKLEDSAVYLCASSLGVDTQYFGPGTRLTVL.